The source of this T cell receptor beta chain is a study of T cells in Graves' hyperthyroidism and ophthalmopathy (dated by TCRdb to the late 2010s). Notes on the research overall: Peripheral blood samples were taken at the time of initial diagnosis, prior to any treatment. TCR V-J signatures able to tell the groups apart were searched for in a discovery cohort of 90 to 100 patients, of whom 43 had Graves' ophthalmopathy and roughly 59 had stable Graves' hyperthyroidism. Whether ophthalmopathy could be predicted prospectively was tested in an independent validation cohort made up of roughly 19 hyperthyroidism patients plus 17 patients who later progressed to ophthalmopathy. The 100 discovery patients were divided at random into training and test sets in a 7:3 ratio. Thyroid tissue and blood T-cell repertoires from about six Graves' hyperthyroidism patients were also compared in the study. Once sampling was done, hyperthyroidism patients were given methimazole at a starting dose of 30 mg daily, whereas ophthalmopathy patients were given high-dose intravenous methylprednisolone. The paper reports TCR Vbeta CDR3 sequencing of 135 peripheral blood samples: around 45 ophthalmopathy, about 75 hyperthyroidism and about 17 progressor patients. What the study reported, not specific to this receptor: No statistical method was used to set the sample size in advance, and investigators knew the group allocation. Most expanded thyroid clonotypes (frequency above 0.001) were also found in blood, which suggests that blood repertoires may mirror thyroid immune responses. In validation, progression to ophthalmopathy was predicted by the model with about 70% sensitivity and 72.22% specificity, a median of around 5.9 months before onset. Ophthalmopathy was separated from stable hyperthyroidism by a 13 V-J signature model, with over 85% sensitivity and just over 81% specificity obtained in cross-validation and 80%/75% obtained in testing.

TCR beta CDR3 regions were amplified from RNA transcripts. The TCR CDR3 was subjected to a first round of RT-PCR using the HTBI primer set and the Qiagen OneStep RT-PCR kit. Libraries were constructed in a second round of multiplex PCR, after which size selection and purification were carried out. The libraries were sequenced on an Illumina HiSeq2000 using paired-end 100 bp reads. Processing in the source paper ran as follows. SOAPnuke was used to process the raw data, with reads discarded if the reads contained adapters or uncalled bases, had a mean Phred below 15, or lacked an exact constant-primer or identifier match. High-quality paired reads were merged with COPE v1.2.5, and unique nucleotide sequences were defined as clonotypes. MiTCR v1.1 was used to align the clonotypes against IMGT TRBV, TRBD and TRBJ reference segments. The analysis was restricted to V-J combinations with a frequency above 0.0001, which together covered 99.2% of the repertoires. A TCS score was defined as the ratio of F50 (clonal expansion) to E x V (chaos), with BLOSUM62-based TCRdist applied between CDR3 peptides within each V-J. Welch's t-statistics and random forest reduced roughly 500 V-J features to 10 to 15, which were used in a naive Bayes classifier (R e1071). Using fastp trimming at Q25 and MiXCR clonotype assembly, TCRdb reanalyzed the public sequencing data and kept in-frame beta chains. CDR3 protein sequences are deduplicated, and each keeps its most common genes and DNA. The V and J calls follow TCRdb's processing rather than the paper's. A total of about 520,000 distinct CDR3 sequences appear in this sample, roughly a quarter of them only once. The top ten clonotypes cover over 9% of the sample.

According to the germline V gene, CDR1 reads MGHRA and CDR2 reads YSYEKL. Deletion took 2 bases off V and 2 bases off J, with a span of 12 bases between the germline ends. The CDR3 has 15 amino acids, counting the end cysteine and phenylalanine. Of all the DNA, just the CDR3 is kept, 45 bases in frame from base 1. Moderately to severely active disease, a Clinical Activity Score of at least 3, a NOSPECS grade of at least 4, and a duration under 3 months were present in ophthalmopathy patients. The study excluded patients with uncontrolled infections, other autoimmune diseases, pregnancy or lactation. Clinical symptoms, serum thyroxine and TRAb, thyroid ultrasound, and orbital computed tomography formed the basis for the diagnoses. PBMCs were separated from under 11 ml of fresh peripheral blood using Ficoll-Paque density gradient centrifugation. Trizol reagent was used to extract total RNA, and RNA quality was then checked on an Agilent 2100 Bioanalyzer.

A few counts support this clonotype. Its cognate antigen has yet to be identified. No much larger clonotype is one base removed from it; base qualities were not supplied. Sequenced input: blood. The sequence links TRBV4-1 to TRBJ1-2, with TRBD1 perhaps the D gene, on 6 matching bases. This sequence was found in a woman aged 30 to 39 with Graves' ophthalmopathy. The bases read TGCGCCAGCAGCCAATCGGAGGGGGTGAACTATGGCTACACCTTC. This codes for CASSQSEGVNYGYTF.